These T cell receptor beta chains were read from a single sample in a study of glioma-infiltrating T cells. TCRdb reprocessed the multiplex PCR reads with MiXCR, giving one entry per CDR3 protein. The repertoire holds roughly 120,000 distinct CDR3 sequences, with roughly 25% as singletons. The sequencing sample was made of glioma tissue, nonneoplastic brain tissue, or PBMCs (not recorded which). All receptors come from a human donor with low-grade glioma or glioblastoma, undergoing nonglioma brain surgery, or in good health (not recorded which). Both conserved end residues are part of each CDR3. Fields, in order: V gene, clone size, J gene, D gene, CDR3 protein, CDR3 DNA. A D gene is named only where the DNA matches it firmly. Not all rows give a size; the values are once, few, many and, for expanded clones, a class.

TRBV6-1	NA	TRBJ2-2	NA	CARRSLPPPGALFF	TGTGCCCGCCGTTCCCTCCCCCCCCCCGGGGCGCTGTTTTTT
TRBV25-1	many	TRBJ1-4	TRBD1	CASSPSPGQGDEKLFF	TGTGCCAGCAGTCCCTCTCCAGGACAGGGAGATGAAAAACTGTTTTTT
TRBV4-1	many	TRBJ2-7	NA	CASSQDGHSYEQYF	TGCGCCAGCAGCCAAGATGGGCACAGCTACGAGCAGTACTTC
TRBV20-1	many	TRBJ2-3	TRBD2	CSSYPSGRPADTQYF	TGCAGTTCGTACCCTAGCGGGAGACCGGCAGATACGCAGTATTTT
TRBV20-1	many	TRBJ2-7	NA	CSARDLSSGVSDYF	TGCAGTGCTAGAGATCTGTCATCGGGGGTATCCGATTACTTC
TRBV27	many	TRBJ2-3	NA	CASSDLNPTDTQYF	TGTGCCAGCAGCGACTTGAATCCCACAGATACGCAGTATTTT
TRBV19	many	TRBJ1-6	NA	CASSLETENSPLHF	TGTGCCAGTAGTCTAGAGACGGAGAATTCACCCCTCCACTTT
TRBV10-3	many	TRBJ2-7	NA	CAISRNYEQYF	TGTGCCATCAGCCGCAACTACGAGCAGTACTTC
TRBV19	NA	TRBJ2-1	TRBD2	CASSTLALGLAGFNEQFF	TGTGCCAGTAGCACATTGGCCCTGGGACTAGCGGGATTCAATGAGCAGTTCTTC
TRBV7-2	few	TRBJ2-3	NA	CASGAGADTQYF	TGTGCCAGCGGGGCAGGGGCGGATACGCAGTATTTT
TRBV27	many	TRBJ2-7	NA	CASSLGEFGYEQYF	TGTGCCAGCAGTTTGGGGGAATTCGGGTACGAGCAGTACTTC
TRBV2	many	TRBJ2-7	TRBD2	CASSLGLVTDEQYF	TGTGCCAGCAGTCTCGGACTAGTTACAGACGAGCAGTACTTC
TRBV29-1	NA	TRBJ2-2	NA	CSGGGRPNTGELFF	TGCAGCGGGGGGGGGCGGCCGAACACCGGGGAGCTGTTTTTT
TRBV6-5	NA	TRBJ1-6	NA	CASRAACNSPLHF	TGTGCCAGCAGAGCAGCTTGTAACTCACCCCTCCACTTT
TRBV10-3	once	TRBJ2-3	TRBD2	CAISGGVTDTQYF	TGTGCCATCAGCGGGGGGGTCACAGATACGCAGTATTTT
TRBV6-2/TRBV6-3	NA	TRBJ2-1	TRBD1	CASREQGRYNGQFF	TGTGCCAGCAGGGAACAGGGGAGATACAATGGGCAGTTCTTC
TRBV4-1	many	TRBJ1-1	NA	CASSHIGTDTEAFF	TGCGCCAGCAGCCATATAGGGACGGACACTGAAGCTTTCTTT
TRBV12-3/TRBV12-4	NA	TRBJ2-3	NA	CASSFLGHTDTQYF	TGTGCCAGCAGTTTCTTGGGACACACAGATACGCAGTATTTT
TRBV7-3	few	TRBJ2-7	NA	CASSLRRGDEQYF	TGTGCCAGCAGCTTGAGGAGGGGGGACGAGCAGTACTTC
TRBV5-8	few	TRBJ1-2	NA	CASRLFSGNNYGYTF	TGTGCCAGCAGACTATTTTCCGGTAACAACTATGGCTACACCTTC
TRBV7-3	many	TRBJ1-1	NA	CASSPQPGARGQEAFF	TGTGCCAGCAGCCCTCAACCTGGGGCCAGGGGCCAAGAAGCTTTCTTT
TRBV20-1	many	TRBJ2-1	TRBD2	CSAREGAGAADFFSYNEQFF	TGCAGTGCTAGAGAGGGAGCGGGAGCCGCCGACTTCTTCTCCTACAATGAGCAGTTCTTC
TRBV18	few	TRBJ2-5	TRBD2	CASSPQSSGSGTQYF	TGTGCCAGCTCACCACAGTCTAGCGGTTCGGGGACCCAGTACTTC
TRBV12-3/TRBV12-4	few	TRBJ1-5	NA	CASSRWTENQPQHF	TGTGCCAGCAGTCGCTGGACGGAGAATCAGCCCCAGCATTTT
TRBV4-1	many	TRBJ2-1	NA	CASSREGQQFF	TGCGCCAGCAGTCGGGAAGGACAGCAGTTCTTC
TRBV18	NA	TRBJ2-1	TRBD2	CASSPPVSGTANEQFF	TGTGCCAGCTCACCACCAGTTAGCGGGACGGCGAATGAGCAGTTCTTC
TRBV18	many	TRBJ2-5	NA	CASSPPATAVRTQYF	TGTGCCAGCTCACCACCAGCTACAGCGGTGCGGACCCAGTACTTC
TRBV6-4	NA	TRBJ2-6	NA	CASPWPKGSGANVLTF	TGTGCCAGCCCCTGGCCCAAGGGGAGCGGGGCCAACGTCCTGACTTTC
TRBV11-1	NA	TRBJ2-1	TRBD2	CASSYSGRSNEQFF	TGTGCCAGCAGCTACAGCGGGAGGAGCAATGAGCAGTTCTTC
TRBV12-5	NA	TRBJ2-1	NA	CASAAYSYNEQFF	TGTGCTAGTGCGGCATACTCCTACAATGAGCAGTTCTTC
TRBV20-1	many	TRBJ2-1	NA	CSAHAPNNEQFF	TGCAGTGCCCACGCGCCTAACAATGAGCAGTTCTTC
TRBV4-2	NA	TRBJ2-7	TRBD2	CASSQAVSGSYEQYF	TGTGCCAGCAGCCAAGCTGTTAGCGGGAGTTACGAGCAGTACTTC
TRBV7-2	many	TRBJ2-3	NA	CASSLGSTDTQYF	TGTGCCAGCAGCTTAGGAAGCACAGATACGCAGTATTTT
TRBV28	many	TRBJ1-3	NA	CASSLGQYSGNTIYF	TGTGCCAGCAGTTTAGGACAGTACTCTGGAAACACCATATATTTT
TRBV12-3/TRBV12-4	many	TRBJ2-7	TRBD2	CASSQLAGVSYEQYF	TGTGCCAGCAGTCAACTAGCGGGAGTCTCCTACGAGCAGTACTTC
TRBV30	few	TRBJ2-7	NA	CAWSVLPQQGGEQYF	TGTGCCTGGAGTGTACTCCCACAACAGGGAGGGGAGCAGTACTTC
TRBV15	many	TRBJ2-5	TRBD2	CATSRVVRGRAPETQYF	TGTGCCACCAGCAGAGTAGTACGCGGGAGGGCCCCGGAGACCCAGTACTTC
TRBV12-3/TRBV12-4	NA	TRBJ2-5	NA	CASSLPLQETQYF	TGTGCCAGCAGTTTGCCCCTCCAAGAGACCCAGTACTTC
TRBV12-5	many	TRBJ1-1	TRBD1	CASGLEQGTEAFF	TGTGCTAGTGGTTTGGAACAGGGGACTGAAGCTTTCTTT